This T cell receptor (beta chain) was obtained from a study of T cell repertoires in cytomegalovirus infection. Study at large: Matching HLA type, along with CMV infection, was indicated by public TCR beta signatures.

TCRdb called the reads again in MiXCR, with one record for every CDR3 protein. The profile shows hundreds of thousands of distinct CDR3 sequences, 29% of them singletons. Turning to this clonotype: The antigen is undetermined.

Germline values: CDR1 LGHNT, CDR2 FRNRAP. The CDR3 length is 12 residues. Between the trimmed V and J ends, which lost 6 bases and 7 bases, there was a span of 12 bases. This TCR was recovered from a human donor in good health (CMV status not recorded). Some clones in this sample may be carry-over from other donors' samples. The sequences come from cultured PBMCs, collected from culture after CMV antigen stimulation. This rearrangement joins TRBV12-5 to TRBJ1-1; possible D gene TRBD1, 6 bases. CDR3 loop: CASGYRANEAFF. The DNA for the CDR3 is TGTGCTAGTGGATACAGGGCAAATGAAGCTTTCTTT. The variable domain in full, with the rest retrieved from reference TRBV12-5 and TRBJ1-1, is DARVTQTPRHKVTEMGQEVTMRCQPILGHNTVFWYRQTMMQGLELLAYFRNRAPLDDSGMPKDRFSAEMPDATLATLKIQPSEPRDSAVYFCASGYRANEAFFGQGTRLTVV.